These 30 T cell receptor beta chains originate from one sample sequenced in a study of blood T cell repertoires in COVID-19. Libraries were prepared by immunoSEQ multiplex PCR; TCRdb keeps only in-frame clonotypes and omits some of them. This table has about 71,000 clones, around 91% appearing once. Sequencing was done on a sample of peripheral blood. Receptors were obtained from a man aged 50 or older with acute or convalescent COVID-19.

The sample holds one count of this clone. The chain has TRBV2 and TRBJ1-5, with D possibly TRBD1 on 6 matching bases. The CDR3 is made up of 15 amino acids. The V gene's germline CDR1 is SNHLY and CDR2 FYNNEI. The V gene lost 5 bases and the J gene lost 0 bases, with 11 bases spanning the gap. The CDR3 nucleotides read TGTGCCAGCAGTATACAGGGTAGTAGCAATCAGCCCCAGCATTTT. Encoded protein: CASSIQGSSNQPQHF.

J is TRBJ2-1 and V is TRBV7-6, with D unclear. The CDR3 is 14 amino acids. V was trimmed by 1 base and J by 0 bases, leaving 4 bases between them. Germline values: CDR1 SGHVS, CDR2 FNYEAQ. CDR3 nucleotides: TGTGCCAGCAGCTTAGAGCGCTCCTACAATGAGCAGTTCTTC. This encodes CASSLERSYNEQFF.

The chain is built from TRBV12-3 or TRBV12-4 and TRBJ1-1, with D unclear. This CDR3 contains 13 residues. Deletions cut 6 bases from V and 3 bases from J, with 11 bases between. The CDR3 DNA reads TGTGCCAGCAGATCTCACACCTACACTGAAGCTTTCTTT. Translated: CASRSHTYTEAFF.

The CDR3 bases are TGTGCCAGCAGCTTAGTGGCAGGAGGACCCTATGGCTACACCTTC. Translated, it gives CASSLVAGGPYGYTF. The V gene is TRBV7-9, the J gene TRBJ1-2, with D hard to call. CDR1 is SEHNR and CDR2 is FQNEAQ in the germline V gene (reference sequence). The CDR3 is 15 amino acids. The V end lost 1 base, the J end lost 4 bases, and 13 bases lay between the germline ends.

This chain joins TRBV13 and TRBJ2-7; TRBD1 agrees at 7 bases. The CDR3 is 14 amino acids. Germline V lookup: CDR1 PRHDT, CDR2 FYEKMQ (reference sequence). V shed 5 bases, J shed 2 bases, and the junction held 6 bases outside the gene matches. CDR3 DNA sequence: TGTGCCAGCAGCCCCCGACAGGGCACCTACGAGCAGTACGTC. It yields the protein CASSPRQGTYEQYV.

The V call is TRBV7-9, the J call TRBJ1-2; 8 nucleotides agree with TRBD1. Trimming cost V 9 bases and J 2 bases; bases outside gene matches: 5. CDR1 SEHNR and CDR2 FQNEAQ come from the germline V gene (reference sequence). The CDR3 runs to 13 residues. The CDR3 nucleotides are TGTGCCAGTCAGACAGGGGCCAACTATGGCTACACCTTC. It translates to CASQTGANYGYTF.

The J gene is TRBJ1-6, the V gene TRBV5-6; 7 nucleotides align to TRBD1. CDR3 size: 15 residues. Trimming cost V 4 bases and J 7 bases; bases outside gene matches: 8. CDR1 and CDR2 (germline): SGHDT, YYEEEE. In nucleotides, the CDR3 is TGTGCCAGCAGCCGACCGGGACAGATGAATTCACCCCTCCACTTT. Amino acids: CASSRPGQMNSPLHF.

The V and J genes are TRBV11-3 and TRBJ2-2; tentative D call: TRBD1 (5 bases). Germline CDR1 and CDR2: SGHNT and YENEEA. This CDR3 contains 13 residues. The ends were cut back, 4 bases at V and 4 bases at J, with 7 bases in the middle. The CDR3 bases are TGTGCCAGCAGCTCAGGGTTCACCGGGGAGCTGTTTTTT. Its translation: CASSSGFTGELFF.

V and J are TRBV4-3 and TRBJ2-1; 7 nucleotides line up with TRBD2. The CDR3 runs 17 residues. Germline loops: CDR1 LGHNA, CDR2 YSLEER. V lost 0 bases and J lost 4; bases outside the gene matches: 9. The CDR3 nucleotides are TGCGCCAGCAGCCAAGAAACGGCTAGCGGTAATTACAATGAGCAGTTCTTC. It translates to CASSQETASGNYNEQFF.

The chain has TRBV19 and TRBJ1-1, with D hard to call. Germline loops: CDR1 LNHDA, CDR2 SQIVND (reference sequence). The CDR3 has 14 residues. The V end lost 2 bases, the J end lost 4 bases, and 11 bases lay between the germline ends. The CDR3 is CASSIRRRGTEAFF. The DNA of the CDR3 is TGTGCCAGTAGTATAAGGAGACGTGGCACTGAAGCTTTCTTT.

The rearrangement joins TRBV9 to TRBJ2-7; weak D call: TRBD2 (6 bases). Germline V gives CDR1 SGDLS, CDR2 YYNGEE. V lost 3 bases and J 2 bases, leaving 12 bases between the germline ends. The CDR3 contains 14 residues. Written as DNA, the CDR3 is TGTGCCAGCAGCGCCCGACTAGACACCTACGAGCAGTACTTC. Residues: CASSARLDTYEQYF. Complete variable domain (other parts from reference TRBV9 and TRBJ2-7): DSGVTQTPKHLITATGQRVTLRCSPRSGDLSVYWYQQSLDQGLQFLIQYYNGEERAKGNILERFSAQQFPDLHSELNLSSLELGDSALYFCASSARLDTYEQYFGPGTRLTVT.

This chain links TRBV28 with TRBJ1-5; 8 bases match TRBD1. J gave up 11 bases and V 2 bases, and 14 bases lay outside the gene matches. Germline V gene data show CDR1 as MDHEN and CDR2 as SYDVKM. The CDR3 loop spans 16 amino acids. The CDR3 protein is CASSLGAGGPIRAQHF. The CDR3 nucleotides are TGTGCCAGCAGTTTAGGGGCAGGGGGCCCTATTCGGGCCCAGCATTTT.

This clone is a singleton in its sample. This sequence joins TRBV15 and TRBJ1-1; D gene ambiguous. V lost 5 bases and J lost 1, with 8 bases in between. Germline CDR1 and CDR2: LNHNV and YYDKDF (reference sequence). The CDR3 contains 13 residues. The CDR3 bases are TGTGCCACCAGCGTTACACGGAACACTGAAGCTTTCTTT. Translating it yields CATSVTRNTEAFF. The variable domain in full, completed from reference TRBV15 and TRBJ1-1, reads DAMVIQNPRYQVTQFGKPVTLSCSQTLNHNVMYWYQQKSSQAPKLLFHYYDKDFNNEADTPDNFQSRRPNTSFCFLDIRSPGLGDTAMYLCATSVTRNTEAFFGQGTRLTVV.

The chain has TRBV4-1 and TRBJ2-2, with 7 bases fitting TRBD2. This CDR3 region has 14 residues. Germline V CDR1 and CDR2: MGHRA, YSYEKL. The V and J ends lost 3 bases and 7 bases, in that order; junction bases with no gene match: 5. CDR3 region: CASSHWGGSGELFF. In DNA form, the CDR3 reads TGCGCCAGCAGCCACTGGGGGGGAAGCGGGGAGCTGTTTTTT.

V usage is TRBV3-1 (or the pseudogene TRBV3-2) and J usage is TRBJ1-2, with 9 bases lining up with TRBD1. Germline V gene sequence: CDR1 LGHDT, CDR2 YNNKEL (reference sequence). The CDR3 consists of 15 residues. V gave up 3 bases and J gave up 3 bases; unmatched junction bases: 5. CDR3 DNA: TGTGCCAGCAGCCAGGGGACAGGGAATGACTATGGCTACACCTTC. Its translation is CASSQGTGNDYGYTF.

The chain joins TRBV2 to TRBJ1-1; D not resolved. CDR3 length: 15 amino acids. Germline V gene data show CDR1 as SNHLY and CDR2 as FYNNEI. Trimming took off 6 bases at V and 1 base at J, with 15 bases between the two ends. The CDR3, as DNA: TGTGCCAGCAGAAAACAGCCCTCGCGGAACACTGAAGCTTTCTTT. It translates to CASRKQPSRNTEAFF. The full variable domain, its missing parts supplied by reference TRBV2 and TRBJ1-1, is EPEVTQTPSHQVTQMGQEVILRCVPISNHLYFYWYRQILGQKVEFLVSFYNNEISEKSEIFDDQFSVERPDGSNFTLKIRSTKLEDSAMYFCASRKQPSRNTEAFFGQGTRLTVV.

This sequence joins TRBV11-2 and TRBJ2-3; 8 nucleotides match TRBD2. The CDR3 extends over 15 amino acids. Germline CDR1 is SGHAT and CDR2 is FQNNGV. V dropped 1 base and J dropped 5; count of bases not matched to a gene: 5. CDR3 DNA: TGTGCCAGCAGCTTAGGAGCGGGGGCCGTAGATACGCAGTATTTT. Protein: CASSLGAGAVDTQYF.

V is TRBV6-5 and J is TRBJ2-5, with 9 bases aligning to TRBD1. In germline, CDR1 is MNHEY, CDR2 SVGAGI. V lost 8 bases and J lost 4; bases outside the gene matches: 11. The CDR3 is made up of 15 amino acids. For the CDR3, the DNA is TGTGCCAGCGGGTACGGGACAGGGACAAGAGAGACCCAGTACTTC. Encoded protein: CASGYGTGTRETQYF.

The chain employs TRBV24-1 and TRBJ2-1; D is uncertain. This CDR3 comprises 16 residues. Trimming stripped 5 bases from V and 0 bases from J, with 13 bases between. Per the germline V gene, CDR1 is KGHDR and CDR2 is SFDVKD. For the CDR3, the DNA is TGTGCCACCAGTGGTCCGACACATTACTCCTACAATGAGCAGTTCTTC. Amino acids: CATSGPTHYSYNEQFF.

This clone came up once. The CDR3 region is CASEGSLKETQYF. DNA for the CDR3: TGTGCCAGCGAGGGCAGCCTGAAAGAGACCCAGTACTTC. The V and J genes are TRBV6-5 and TRBJ2-5; the D gene is possibly TRBD2 (5 bases). The length of the CDR3 is 13 residues. V was trimmed by 8 bases and J by 3 bases, leaving 13 bases between them. Looked up from germline, CDR1 is MNHEY and CDR2 is SVGAGI.

This clone showed up just once. The chain couples TRBV6-5 to TRBJ2-3; 10 nucleotides agree with TRBD1. J was trimmed by 4 bases and V by 1 base; bases with no gene match: 2. The V gene's germline CDR1 is MNHEY and CDR2 SVGAGI. This CDR3 contains 15 residues. CDR3 region: CASSYFGTGADTQYF. Written as DNA, the CDR3 is TGTGCCAGCAGTTACTTTGGGACAGGGGCAGATACGCAGTATTTT.

A note on this clone: The same CDR3 arises from other DNA sequences in this sample as well. The rearrangement links TRBV11-3 to TRBJ2-1; 7 positions match TRBD2. The CDR3 spans 14 residues. Trimming cost V 4 bases and J 2 bases; bases outside gene matches: 2. CDR1 and CDR2 (germline): SGHNT, YENEEA. The CDR3 region is CASSSGLAYNEQFF. CDR3 nucleotides: TGTGCCAGCAGCTCTGGACTAGCCTACAATGAGCAGTTCTTC.

This CDR3 is CASSLIKNTEAFF. The CDR3 nucleotides are TGTGCCAGCAGTCTAATTAAGAACACTGAAGCTTTCTTT. The V and J genes are TRBV6-5 and TRBJ1-1; no firm D call. Deletions cut 5 bases from V and 1 base from J, with 8 bases between. The CDR3 consists of 13 residues. Germline-derived CDR1 and CDR2 are MNHEY and SVGAGI.

V usage is TRBV29-1 and J usage is TRBJ2-2; D not certain. This CDR3 contains 14 residues. V dropped 7 bases and J dropped 0 bases, with 12 bases sitting between them. Per the germline V gene, CDR1 is SQVTM and CDR2 is ANQGSEA. The CDR3 is CSALGRTNTGELFF. CDR3 coding DNA: TGCAGCGCCCTGGGCAGGACGAACACCGGGGAGCTGTTTTTT.

The chain recombines TRBV24-1 with TRBJ2-5; D is ambiguous. Trimming removed 4 bases from V and 1 base from J, with 6 bases in between. The germline CDR1 and CDR2 sequences are KGHDR and SFDVKD. The CDR3 runs to 13 residues. Here the CDR3 reads CATSEAFQETQYF. CDR3 DNA: TGTGCCACCAGTGAGGCATTCCAAGAGACCCAGTACTTC.

V gene TRBV18 combines with J gene TRBJ1-1, with a weak D call TRBD1 (6 bases). V lost 1 base to trimming and J lost 4 bases, with 19 bases between them. Germline values: CDR1 KGHSH, CDR2 LQKENI. This CDR3 contains 17 residues. The CDR3: CASSPRGGWGASTEAFF. For the CDR3, the DNA is TGTGCCAGCTCACCACGCGGGGGGTGGGGGGCCAGCACTGAAGCTTTCTTT.

The V and J genes are TRBV5-5 and TRBJ2-5; 11 nucleotides align to TRBD1. Germline CDR1 reads SGHKS; CDR2 reads YYEKEE (reference sequence). The V segment lost 0 bases and the J segment 5 bases; nucleotides outside the gene matches: 6. The CDR3 consists of 16 residues. CDR3 nucleotides: TGTGCCAGCAGCTTGGTTGGGACAGGGGGGAAGGAGACCCAGTACTTC. This sequence encodes CASSLVGTGGKETQYF.

The V call is TRBV7-9, the J call TRBJ1-3; no definite D call. Germline CDR1 is SEHNR and CDR2 is FQNEAQ (reference sequence). Trimming stripped 5 bases from V and 0 bases from J, with 11 bases between. CDR3 length: 15 residues. The DNA of the CDR3 is TGTGCCAGCAGCATTGCCGGGTTCTCTGGAAACACCATATATTTT. It yields the protein CASSIAGFSGNTIYF.

The genes are TRBV28 and TRBJ1-3; 8 bases map to TRBD1. This CDR3 comprises 14 residues. The V and J ends lost 6 bases and 4 bases, in that order; junction bases with no gene match: 5. The V gene's germline CDR1 is MDHEN and CDR2 SYDVKM. The CDR3 DNA is TGTGCCAGCAGACCGGGACAGGCAGGAAACACCATATATTTT. This translates into CASRPGQAGNTIYF.

V gene TRBV6-6 combines with J gene TRBJ1-1; D is uncertain. Looked up from germline, CDR1 is MNHNY and CDR2 is SVGAGI (reference sequence). Trimming left V 6 bases short and J 5 bases short, with 16 bases between. The CDR3 covers 14 residues. CDR3 region: CASSSIREGTEAFF. The CDR3 nucleotides read TGTGCCAGCAGCTCCATAAGGGAGGGAACTGAAGCTTTCTTT.